The TCR beta chain described here comes from a study of T cells in Graves' hyperthyroidism and ophthalmopathy (dated by TCRdb to between 2018 and 2021). Regarding the research as a whole: Peripheral blood samples were taken at initial diagnosis, before any treatment was given. Following sampling, methimazole starting at 30 mg daily was given to hyperthyroidism patients, and high-dose intravenous methylprednisolone was given to ophthalmopathy patients. TCR Vbeta CDR3 sequencing of around 130 peripheral blood samples (fewer than 45 ophthalmopathy, 75 hyperthyroidism and some 17 progressor patients) is reported in the paper. A discovery cohort of about a hundred patients, roughly 40 with Graves' ophthalmopathy and 55 to 60 with stable Graves' hyperthyroidism, was used to find distinguishing TCR V-J signatures. For training and testing, the 110 or so patients in the discovery cohort were randomly divided in a 7:3 ratio. In over five Graves' hyperthyroidism patients, the study also compared T-cell repertoires from thyroid tissue with T-cell repertoires from blood. Prospective prediction of ophthalmopathy was tested in an independent validation cohort of fewer than 20 hyperthyroidism patients and 15 to 17 patients who later progressed to ophthalmopathy.

Moderately to severely active disease, a Clinical Activity Score of at least 3, a NOSPECS grade of at least 4, and a duration under 3 months were present in ophthalmopathy patients. Patients with uncontrolled infections, other autoimmune diseases, pregnancy or lactation were excluded. Clinical symptoms, serum thyroxine and TRAb, thyroid ultrasound, and orbital computed tomography formed the basis for the diagnoses. Ficoll-Paque density gradient centrifugation was used to isolate PBMCs from about 9 ml of fresh peripheral blood. Total RNA was extracted with Trizol reagent, and quality was checked on an Agilent 2100 Bioanalyzer. What the work shows at the level of the full study, not this receptor alone: Ophthalmopathy was separated from stable hyperthyroidism by a 13 V-J signature model, with approximately 90% sensitivity and approximately 81% specificity obtained in cross-validation and 80%/75% obtained in testing. No statistical method was used to set the sample size in advance, and investigators knew the group allocation. Most expanded thyroid clonotypes (frequency above 0.001) were also detected in blood, a finding suggesting that blood repertoires may reflect thyroid immune responses. In validation, progression to ophthalmopathy was predicted by the model with about 70% sensitivity and roughly 72% specificity, a median of approximately 7.1 months before onset.

After removal of 7 bases from V and 0 bases from J, the junction retains 14 bases not matched to a gene. From the cysteine through the phenylalanine, the CDR3 covers 17 amino acids. Only CDR3 DNA remains: 51 bases, in frame from the first base. CDR1 and CDR2 (MNHEY, SVGEGT) derive from the germline V gene. In the case of this clonotype: The clone's antigen remains unknown. There are no base qualities to consult, and no much larger clone falls within one base.

The TCR beta CDR3 regions were amplified from the RNA transcripts. The TCR CDR3 was subjected to a first round of RT-PCR using the HTBI primer set and the Qiagen OneStep RT-PCR kit. The libraries were constructed in a second round of multiplex PCR and then size-selected and purified. Libraries were sequenced paired-end with 100 bp reads on an Illumina HiSeq2000. Per the authors' processing: SOAPnuke was used to process the raw data, removing reads that contained adapters or uncalled bases, had a mean Phred below 15, or lacked an exact match to the constant primer or identifier. High-quality paired reads were merged using COPE v1.2.5, and each unique nucleotide sequence was defined as a clonotype. MiTCR v1.1 was used to align clonotypes to the IMGT TRBV, TRBD and TRBJ reference segments. The analysis included only V-J combinations with a frequency above 0.0001, which together covered approximately 99% of the repertoires. The TCS score was defined as the ratio of F50 (clonal expansion) to E x V (chaos), calculated using BLOSUM62-based TCRdist between CDR3 peptides within each V-J. Welch's t-statistics and random forest reduced approximately 520 V-J features to roughly 13, which were used in a naive Bayes classifier (R e1071). Clones were called with MiXCR by TCRdb after fastp trimmed the public reads at Q25, and only in-frame beta chains were retained. Identical CDR3 proteins give one entry, which carries the most common genes and DNA. The V and J calls, along with clone size, are taken from TCRdb and not from the paper's own processing. Counted in this sample were 530,000 or so distinct CDR3 sequences; more than 15% of them appeared once. Roughly 15% of the sample is in the top ten clones.

The chain employs TRBV6-2 or TRBV6-3 and TRBJ2-7; 8 junctional bases match TRBD1. This sequence originates from a young woman with Graves' ophthalmopathy. The sample was blood. The CDR3 corresponds to CASILSGGGFSSYEQYF. The sequenced DNA: TGTGCCAGCATCCTATCAGGGGGCGGCTTTAGCTCCTACGAGCAGTACTTC.